The 32 T cell receptor beta chains given below trace back to one sample, sequenced in a study of blood T cell repertoires in COVID-19. Libraries were prepared by immunoSEQ multiplex PCR; TCRdb keeps only in-frame clonotypes and omits some of them. The table lists about 440,000 clones, about 89% of them singletons. Sequenced material: peripheral blood. Source of these receptors: a woman in her twenties or thirties with acute or convalescent COVID-19.

As concerns this clone: The sample contains more than one DNA sequence encoding this CDR3. The chain combines TRBV6-5 with TRBJ2-7; D remains unclear. This CDR3 spans 11 amino acids. From germline, CDR1 is MNHEY and CDR2 SVGAGI. Trimming removed 4 bases from V and 2 bases from J, with 3 bases in between. The CDR3 nucleotides read TGTGCCAGCAGTTCTACCTACGAGCAGTACTTC. Translation: CASSSTYEQYF.

CDR3 sequence (DNA): TGTGCCAGCAGCCCGCAACAGTGGCAGGGGTTAGCCGAGCAGTACTTC. Its translation is CASSPQQWQGLAEQYF. This chain connects TRBV5-5 to TRBJ2-7; D is perhaps TRBD1 (6 bases). Germline V CDR1 and CDR2: SGHKS, YYEKEE (reference sequence). With 4 bases removed from V and 6 bases from J, the gap between germline ends came to 23 bases. The CDR3 length is 16 residues.

Only one count was recorded for this clone. The chain links TRBV4-1 to TRBJ2-4; 9 nucleotides align to TRBD2. The germline gives CDR1 MGHRA, CDR2 YSYEKL. V dropped 0 bases and J dropped 0; count of bases not matched to a gene: 9. This CDR3 region has 19 residues. The CDR3 DNA reads as TGCGCCAGCAGCCAAGATGGGCTAGCGGGGACGCTAGCCAAAAACATTCAGTACTTC. This gives the protein CASSQDGLAGTLAKNIQYF.

V is TRBV25-1 and J is TRBJ2-5, with TRBD2 identical over 8 bases. CDR1 is MGHDK and CDR2 is SYGVNS in the germline V gene. The CDR3 runs 15 residues. V was clipped by 4 bases and J by 5 bases; unmatched bases: 9. The DNA for the CDR3 is TGTGCCAGCAGTGGAATAGCACTAGCGGAGGAGACCCAGTACTTC. Its translation is CASSGIALAEETQYF.

The rearrangement uses TRBV10-3 and TRBJ2-1; 9 bases agree with TRBD2. Germline V gene sequence: CDR1 ENHRY, CDR2 SYGVKD. V lost 0 bases to trimming and J lost 4 bases; unmatched junction nucleotides: 13. The CDR3 contains 19 residues. The CDR3: CAISESVRLAGTFYNEQFF. The CDR3 DNA reads as TGTGCCATCAGTGAGTCGGTCCGGCTAGCGGGGACTTTTTACAATGAGCAGTTCTTC.

The chain carries TRBV5-1 and TRBJ2-7; 7 positions match TRBD2. V shed 4 bases, J shed 1 base, and the junction held 8 bases outside the gene matches. The V gene's germline CDR1 is SGHRS and CDR2 YFSETQ. CDR3 length: 15 residues. The CDR3 sequence is CASSMIAGESYEQYF. CDR3 bases: TGCGCCAGCAGCATGATAGCGGGCGAATCCTACGAGCAGTACTTC.

The chain is built from TRBV25-1 and TRBJ1-1; 8 nucleotides align to TRBD1. CDR3 length: 12 residues. V shed 5 bases, J shed 9 bases, and the junction held 5 bases outside the gene matches. CDR1 and CDR2 from the germline V gene are MGHDK and SYGVNS. The CDR3 here is CASSSGQGQAFF. As DNA, the CDR3 is TGTGCCAGCAGTTCCGGACAGGGTCAAGCTTTCTTT.

The J gene is TRBJ1-2, the V gene TRBV4-1; TRBD1 might be the D (6 bases). Deletions cut 1 base from V and 8 bases from J, with 14 bases between. Per the germline V gene, CDR1 is MGHRA and CDR2 is YSYEKL. The CDR3 has 14 residues. The CDR3 DNA reads TGCGCCAGCAGCCAAGTACATGCAGGGGACGGCTACACCTTC. This gives the protein CASSQVHAGDGYTF.

The V call is TRBV2, the J call TRBJ1-2, with 8 bases that match TRBD1. This CDR3 is 12 amino acids long. Unmatched junction bases numbered 4, after V lost 8 bases and J lost 5 bases. Germline CDR1 is SNHLY and CDR2 is FYNNEI. DNA of the CDR3: TGTGCCAGCGGGGGGACAGGTTATGGCTACACCTTC. This sequence encodes CASGGTGYGYTF.

This chain links TRBV22-1 with TRBJ2-5; the table assigns TRBD2, which was not confirmed against the DNA. TRBV22-1 is tagged as a pseudogene. The CDR3 totals 16 residues. The CDR3 reads CPGSAWRYTGMETQYF. DNA for the CDR3: TGTCCTGGGAGCGCCTGGAGGTACACCGGGATGGAGACCCAGTACTTC.

The V and J genes are TRBV6-5 and TRBJ2-5; 12 positions match TRBD2. This CDR3 is 16 amino acids long. Germline CDR1 reads MNHEY; CDR2 reads SVGAGI. With V trimmed by 4 bases and J by 1 base, 4 bases remained unmatched. The CDR3 sequence is CASSFSSGGAQETQYF. CDR3 DNA: TGTGCCAGCAGTTTTTCTAGCGGGGGGGCCCAAGAGACCCAGTACTTC.

This clone was seen a handful of times. The J gene is TRBJ2-1, the V gene TRBV7-9, with D unresolved. Germline V lookup: CDR1 SEHNR, CDR2 FQNEAQ (reference sequence). This CDR3 has 17 amino acids. Between the trimmed V and J ends, which lost 1 base and 0 bases, there was a span of 13 bases. The CDR3 DNA reads TGTGCCAGCAGCTTAGGCCGCTACTCAAGCTCCTACAATGAGCAGTTCTTC. Translated: CASSLGRYSSSYNEQFF.

This chain connects TRBV5-1 to TRBJ2-5; tentative D call: TRBD2 (7 bases). V lost 7 bases to trimming and J lost 1 base, with 11 bases between them. The CDR3 covers 13 residues. In germline, CDR1 is SGHRS, CDR2 YFSETQ. The CDR3 nucleotides are TGCGCCAGCCAGAGGGGGGGCCAAGAGACCCAGTACTTC. Translation: CASQRGGQETQYF. The variable domain in full, completed from reference TRBV5-1 and TRBJ2-5, reads KAGVTQTPRYLIKTRGQQVTLSCSPISGHRSVSWYQQTPGQGLQFLFEYFSETQRNKGNFPGRFSGRQFSNSRSEMNVSTLELGDSALYLCASQRGGQETQYFGPGTRLLVL.

This chain connects TRBV12-5 to TRBJ2-1; D remains ambiguous. The V end lost 6 bases, the J end lost 7 bases, and 19 bases lay between the germline ends. This CDR3 region has 15 residues. Per germline, CDR1 LGHNT and CDR2 FRNRAP. The CDR3: CASGDFRAPSNEQFF. Written as DNA, the CDR3 is TGTGCTAGTGGAGACTTTAGAGCGCCATCTAATGAGCAGTTCTTC. Using reference TRBV12-5 and TRBJ2-1 for the parts outside the CDR3, the full variable domain is DARVTQTPRHKVTEMGQEVTMRCQPILGHNTVFWYRQTMMQGLELLAYFRNRAPLDDSGMPKDRFSAEMPDATLATLKIQPSEPRDSAVYFCASGDFRAPSNEQFFGPGTRLTVL.

The chain joins TRBV25-1 to TRBJ2-1, with 7 bases that match TRBD1. The CDR3 extends over 14 amino acids. Germline trimming cut 4 bases from V and 4 bases from J; bases unmatched to any gene: 4. Germline CDR1 reads MGHDK; CDR2 reads SYGVNS. CDR3 region: CASSGDRKYNEQFF. The CDR3 DNA is TGTGCCAGCAGTGGGGACAGAAAGTACAATGAGCAGTTCTTC.

The chain has TRBV27 and TRBJ2-3; D uncertain. CDR3 length equals 14 residues. Trimming stripped 2 bases from V and 2 bases from J, with 8 bases between. Germline V gives CDR1 MNHEY, CDR2 SMNVEV (reference sequence). The CDR3 DNA is TGTGCCAGCAGTTTAGGCAGAAACACAGATACGCAGTATTTT. Its translation is CASSLGRNTDTQYF.

This rearrangement joins TRBV29-1 to TRBJ2-5, with TRBD1 matching 10 bases. The CDR3 contains 14 residues. In germline, CDR1 is SQVTM, CDR2 ANQGSEA. V was clipped by 1 base and J by 5 bases; unmatched bases: 4. The CDR3 DNA sequence: TGCAGCGTTGAAGTCTGGGACAGGGGTGAGACCCAGTACTTC. Amino acids: CSVEVWDRGETQYF. The full variable domain, rest sourced from reference TRBV29-1 and TRBJ2-5, is SAVISQKPSRDICQRGTSLTIQCQVDSQVTMMFWYRQQPGQSLTLIATANQGSEATYESGFVIDKFPISRPNLTFSTLTVSNMSPEDSSIYLCSVEVWDRGETQYFGPGTRLLVL.

V gene TRBV10-2 combines with J gene TRBJ2-5, with a weak D call TRBD1 (7 bases). V lost 2 bases to trimming and J lost 2 bases, with 15 bases between them. Germline V gene lookup returns CDR1 WSHSY and CDR2 SAAADI. The CDR3 totals 16 residues. The CDR3 DNA is TGCGCCAGCAGTGAGCCCTCGACAGGGAGGCAAGAGACCCAGTACTTC. Protein sequence: CASSEPSTGRQETQYF.

The CDR3: CASSVGTRRGTEAFF. The CDR3 bases are TGTGCCAGCAGCGTAGGGACCCGCAGGGGCACTGAAGCTTTCTTT. The J gene is TRBJ1-1, the V gene TRBV9, with a possible D match to TRBD1 (6 bases). V gave up 0 bases and J gave up 4 bases, with 13 bases separating them. This CDR3 is 15 amino acids long. Per the germline V gene, CDR1 is SGDLS and CDR2 is YYNGEE.

The CDR3 DNA sequence: TGTGCCAGCAGCCAAGAGGACAGGGATGAGACCCAGTACTTC. It is translated as CASSQEDRDETQYF. V is TRBV4-2 and J is TRBJ2-5; 8 bases fit TRBD1. Germline V gives CDR1 LGHNA, CDR2 YNFKEQ. The V and J ends lost 0 bases and 5 bases, in that order; junction bases with no gene match: 2. The CDR3 runs to 14 residues.

The V gene is TRBV9, the J gene TRBJ2-5; possibly TRBD1 for D (7 bases). The CDR3 totals 15 residues. The germline V and J ends were trimmed by 6 bases and 0 bases, with 15 bases remaining between them. From germline, CDR1 is SGDLS and CDR2 YYNGEE. CDR3 coding DNA: TGTGCCAGCACCCAGGGGGGTTCGTACCAAGAGACCCAGTACTTC. Translated, it gives CASTQGGSYQETQYF. Complete variable domain (other parts from reference TRBV9 and TRBJ2-5): DSGVTQTPKHLITATGQRVTLRCSPRSGDLSVYWYQQSLDQGLQFLIQYYNGEERAKGNILERFSAQQFPDLHSELNLSSLELGDSALYFCASTQGGSYQETQYFGPGTRLLVL.

The chain is built from TRBV11-3 and TRBJ2-1; TRBD2 matches 16 bases. Germline trimming cut 4 bases from V and 11 bases from J; bases unmatched to any gene: 17. CDR1 is SGHNT and CDR2 is YENEEA in the germline V gene. The CDR3 contains 19 residues. The CDR3 nucleotides read TGTGCCAGCAGCTCAACCGGGACTAGCGGGGGGGCCGTTACCGGCCAGCAGTTCTTC. It translates to CASSSTGTSGGAVTGQQFF. Complete variable domain (other parts from reference TRBV11-3 and TRBJ2-1): EAGVVQSPRYKIIEKKQPVAFWCNPISGHNTLYWYLQNLGQGPELLIRYENEEAVDDSQLPKDRFSAERLKGVDSTLKIQPAELGDSAVYLCASSSTGTSGGAVTGQQFFGPGTRLTVL.

V and J are TRBV18 and TRBJ1-5, with a weak D call TRBD1 (5 bases). The CDR3 length is 13 residues. Germline V CDR1 and CDR2: KGHSH, LQKENI. V lost 4 bases to trimming and J lost 5 bases, with 9 bases between them. DNA of the CDR3: TGTGCCAGCTCACAGGGGATGGATCAGCCCCAGCATTTT. This encodes CASSQGMDQPQHF.

Comment on this clone: Different DNA sequences within this sample yield the same CDR3. J is TRBJ2-5 and V is TRBV5-4; D possibly corresponds to TRBD1 (6 bases). V was clipped by 4 bases and J by 1 base, with 11 bases between them. This CDR3 is built from 14 residues. In germline, CDR1 is SGHNT, CDR2 YYREEE (reference sequence). CDR3 nucleotide sequence: TGTGCCAGCAGCCCTGGACAGAGCCAAGAGACCCAGTACTTC. It codes for CASSPGQSQETQYF. Full variable domain (rest looked up from reference TRBV5-4 and TRBJ2-5): ETGVTQSPTHLIKTRGQQVTLRCSSQSGHNTVSWYQQALGQGPQFIFQYYREEENGRGNFPPRFSGLQFPNYSSELNVNALELDDSALYLCASSPGQSQETQYFGPGTRLLVL.

This clone came up once. The chain combines TRBV5-1 with TRBJ2-5; 12 positions agree with TRBD1. Unmatched junction bases numbered 5, after V lost 3 bases and J lost 2 bases. Per germline, CDR1 SGHRS and CDR2 YFSETQ. The CDR3 covers 16 residues. The CDR3 DNA reads TGCGCCAGCAGCTGGGGGGACAGGGGGCCTCAAGAGACCCAGTACTTC. This translates into CASSWGDRGPQETQYF. Filled out from reference TRBV5-1 and TRBJ2-5, the complete variable domain reads KAGVTQTPRYLIKTRGQQVTLSCSPISGHRSVSWYQQTPGQGLQFLFEYFSETQRNKGNFPGRFSGRQFSNSRSEMNVSTLELGDSALYLCASSWGDRGPQETQYFGPGTRLLVL.

This chain uses TRBV6-2 or TRBV6-3 with TRBJ2-1; TRBD1 matches 9 bases. The length of the CDR3 is 18 residues. After removal of 0 bases from V and 8 bases from J, the junction contained 14 bases not matched to a gene. Germline CDR1 reads MNHEY; CDR2 reads SVGEGT. As DNA, the CDR3 is TGTGCCAGCAGTTACTCTATCGGGACAGGGAAGGAGGTCTATGAGCAGTTCTTC. Residues: CASSYSIGTGKEVYEQFF.

The chain recombines TRBV20-1 with TRBJ1-1; D is possibly TRBD1 (5 bases). The CDR3 is made up of 13 amino acids. In germline, CDR1 is DFQATT, CDR2 SNEGSKA (reference sequence). V was trimmed by 3 bases and J by 6 bases, leaving 14 bases between them. The CDR3: CSASVPGTAEAFF. CDR3 DNA: TGCAGTGCTAGTGTGCCAGGGACTGCTGAAGCTTTCTTT.

Comments on this clone: The identical CDR3 is also encoded by other nucleotide sequences in the sample. The V and J genes are TRBV11-2 and TRBJ1-1; D remains ambiguous. Germline values: CDR1 SGHAT, CDR2 FQNNGV. V gave up 0 bases and J gave up 6 bases, with 8 bases separating them. CDR3 length equals 13 residues. The CDR3: CASSLDRGAEAFF. As DNA, the CDR3 is TGTGCCAGCAGCTTAGATCGGGGAGCTGAAGCTTTCTTT.

The CDR3 here is CSASPGSAYEQYF. CDR3 DNA: TGCAGTGCTAGTCCGGGGAGCGCTTACGAGCAGTACTTC. The chain is built from TRBV20-1 and TRBJ2-7; the D gene is possibly TRBD2 (5 bases). This CDR3 spans 13 amino acids. Germline V gene data show CDR1 as DFQATT and CDR2 as SNEGSKA (reference sequence). V was cut by 3 bases and J by 4 bases, with 13 bases left in between.

The chain couples TRBV10-2 to TRBJ2-5; 8 bases line up with TRBD2. V was clipped by 4 bases and J by 5 bases; unmatched bases: 0. The CDR3 extends over 12 amino acids. Per germline, CDR1 WSHSY and CDR2 SAAADI. The CDR3 loop is CASSGTSETQYF. CDR3 DNA: TGCGCCAGCAGTGGGACTAGCGAGACCCAGTACTTC.

The rearrangement joins TRBV13 to TRBJ2-7; tentative D call: TRBD1 (5 bases). V was shortened by 3 bases and J by 0 bases, with 12 bases between the two germline ends. The CDR3 runs to 15 residues. Germline CDR1 and CDR2: PRHDT and FYEKMQ (reference sequence). Here the CDR3 DNA reads TGTGCCAGCAGCTTCCGACAGAGAAGCTCCTACGAGCAGTACTTC. It yields the protein CASSFRQRSSYEQYF.

The chain combines TRBV6-1 with TRBJ1-6; D is unresolved. The germline gives CDR1 MNHNS, CDR2 SASEGT. This CDR3 comprises 18 residues. V was shortened by 0 bases and J by 4 bases, with 16 bases between the two germline ends. CDR3 DNA: TGTGCCAGCAGTGAAGCGCAATTTGGAGACCGTTATAATTCACCCCTCCACTTT. It translates to CASSEAQFGDRYNSPLHF.